These T cell receptor beta chains were read from a single sample in a study of cytomegalovirus exposure and HLA in healthy donors. Libraries were prepared by immunoSEQ multiplex PCR; TCRdb keeps only in-frame clonotypes and omits some of them. Of about 200,000 clones in the sample, about 81% were seen once. Input material: PBMCs. The receptors were sampled from a woman in her thirties in good health and CMV-seronegative. Both conserved end residues are part of each CDR3. D genes are given only for firm matches. Clone size is shown for a subset of rows, as once, few, many or a class of expanded clone.

v_call,clone_size,d_call,j_call,cdr3_length,cdr3_nt,cdr3_aa
TRBV25-1,.,.,TRBJ1-4,15,TGTGCCAGCAGTGAATGGACAACAACTAATGAAAAACTGTTTTTT,CASSEWTTTNEKLFF
TRBV18,.,TRBD2,TRBJ2-3,15,TGTGCCAGCTCTCCTCTAGCGGGGGTCACAGATACGCAGTATTTT,CASSPLAGVTDTQYF
TRBV18,.,TRBD1,TRBJ2-7,14,TGTGCCAGCTCGCGGAGACAGGGAGTCTACGAGCAGTACTTC,CASSRRQGVYEQYF
TRBV4-1,.,.,TRBJ1-2,13,TGCGCCAGCAGCCAAGAACTTAACTATGGCTACACCTTC,CASSQELNYGYTF
TRBV19,once,TRBD1,TRBJ2-7,15,TGTGCCAGCCGCCTTGCCACAGGGGAGACATACGAGCAGTACTTC,CASRLATGETYEQYF
TRBV10-1,.,TRBD1,TRBJ1-1,15,TGCGCCAGCAGTGATTCCGGGACAGCCAGCACAGAAGCTTTCTTT,CASSDSGTASTEAFF
TRBV2,.,TRBD2,TRBJ2-2,15,TGTGCCAGCAGTGAGTTAGCGGGAGTCTCCGGGGAGCTGTTTTTT,CASSELAGVSGELFF
TRBV19,.,TRBD2,TRBJ2-7,15,TGTGCCAGTAGCACCGGGACTAGCGGTTCCTACGAGCAGTACTTC,CASSTGTSGSYEQYF
TRBV6-5,.,.,TRBJ1-1,14,TGTGCCACCCGAGGGGGGGGCGTGGGCACTGAAGCTTTCTTT,CATRGGGVGTEAFF
TRBV11-3,.,TRBD2,TRBJ2-2,15,TGTGCCAGCAGCTCCTACGGGGGGGCAAGCGGGGAGCTGTTTTTT,CASSSYGGASGELFF
TRBV10-2,.,TRBD2,TRBJ2-2,18,TGCGCCAGCAGTGAGTCGGGTCTAGCGGGAGTAGGGACCGGGGAGCTGTTTTTT,CASSESGLAGVGTGELFF
TRBV11-2,.,.,TRBJ2-5,14,TGTGCCAGCAGCTTTTCTGGGACTCAGGAGACCCAGTACTTC,CASSFSGTQETQYF
TRBV27,once,.,TRBJ1-4,15,TGTGCCAGCAGTCCAATACACCTGAAGAATGAAAAACTGTTTTTT,CASSPIHLKNEKLFF
TRBV6-5,.,TRBD1,TRBJ2-7,16,TGTGCCAGCAGTTACTTACTAGGGGCAGGGGGCTACGAGCAGTACTTC,CASSYLLGAGGYEQYF
TRBV7-6,.,TRBD2,TRBJ2-3,15,TGTGCCAGCAGCTCAAGCGGGGGGGCCGCAGATACGCAGTATTTT,CASSSSGGAADTQYF
TRBV25-1,.,.,TRBJ1-3,13,TGTGCCAGCAGTGTTAACACTGGAAACACCATATATTTT,CASSVNTGNTIYF
TRBV5-1,.,TRBD1,TRBJ2-3,16,TGCGCCAGCAGCTCTGGACAGGGTGGAGGCACAGATACGCAGTATTTT,CASSSGQGGGTDTQYF
TRBV6-5,.,.,TRBJ1-1,13,TGTGCCAGCAGTAACCGACAGAACACTGAAGCTTTCTTT,CASSNRQNTEAFF
TRBV30,.,TRBD2,TRBJ2-7,15,TGTGCCTGGAGTGGCTCCGGGCTAGCGGACTACGAGCAGTACTTC,CAWSGSGLADYEQYF
TRBV9,.,TRBD1,TRBJ1-1,14,TGTGCCAGCAGCCAAGTGGATCAGACAGGGATCGCTTTCTTT,CASSQVDQTGIAFF
TRBV15,.,TRBD2,TRBJ2-3,15,TGTGCCACCAGGGACCTACCGGGAGGTTTTGGTACGCAGTATTTT,CATRDLPGGFGTQYF
TRBV28,.,TRBD2,TRBJ2-7,15,TGTGCCAGCAGAGTAGGACTAGCGGTTTCCTACGAGCAGTACTTC,CASRVGLAVSYEQYF
TRBV30,.,.,TRBJ1-4,14,TGTGCCTGGAGGAAAGGGGGTAGTAATGAAAAACTGTTTTTT,CAWRKGGSNEKLFF
TRBV4-1,few,TRBD1,TRBJ1-2,13,TGCGCCAGCAGCCAAGGGACAGGGGGTGGCTACACCTTC,CASSQGTGGGYTF
TRBV30,.,TRBD1,TRBJ2-1,14,TGTGCCTGGAGTCTTGGACAGGTCTCAGAGGAGCAGTTCTTC,CAWSLGQVSEEQFF
TRBV18,.,.,TRBJ2-7,13,TGTGCCAGCTCACCGGGAACGGGGTACGAGCAGTACTTC,CASSPGTGYEQYF
TRBV5-1,once,TRBD1,TRBJ1-4,15,TGCGCCAGCAGCTTGGGACAGGGGAGGCACGAAAAACTGTTTTTT,CASSLGQGRHEKLFF
TRBV30,.,TRBD1,TRBJ1-4,15,TGTGCCTGGAGTGCTATGACAGGGGGGGATGAAAAACTGTTTTTT,CAWSAMTGGDEKLFF
TRBV19,.,.,TRBJ1-5,13,TGTGCCAGTAGTCCCAAGGACAGACAGCCCCAGCATTTT,CASSPKDRQPQHF
TRBV6-6,.,.,TRBJ2-7,16,TGTGCCAGCAGTCTGCCGCCGGACTACTTCTCCTACGAGCAGTACTTC,CASSLPPDYFSYEQYF
TRBV4-1,.,TRBD2,TRBJ2-6,16,TGCGCCAGCGGGATCGGGAGGGCTACTGGGGCCAACGTCCTGACTTTC,CASGIGRATGANVLTF
TRBV6-4,.,.,TRBJ1-5,13,TGTGCCAGCAGTGACACAGCTTATCAGCCCCAGCATTTT,CASSDTAYQPQHF
TRBV5-5,few,.,TRBJ2-3,14,TGTGCCAGCAGCTCTACAGGGCGCACAGATACGCAGTATTTT,CASSSTGRTDTQYF
TRBV6-1,.,TRBD2,TRBJ2-7,16,TGTGCCAGCAGTGAATTCGAGCGGGGCTCCCCGGGTGAGCAGTACTTC,CASSEFERGSPGEQYF
TRBV6-1,.,TRBD1,TRBJ2-7,19,TGTGCCAGCAGTGAGGTTCGGGGGTATCGGACAGGGGTGACGGGCGAGCAGTACTTC,CASSEVRGYRTGVTGEQYF
TRBV5-4,.,TRBD2,TRBJ2-1,15,TGTGCCAGCAGCCCGCGACTAGCGGGAGCCCATGAGCAGTTCTTC,CASSPRLAGAHEQFF
TRBV18,.,TRBD2,TRBJ2-7,15,TGTGCCAGCTCACCACGGCTAGCGGGGACCTACGAGCAGTACTTC,CASSPRLAGTYEQYF
TRBV5-1,.,.,TRBJ1-5,15,TGCGCCAGCAGCTTGGGAGGAGGGGCCAATCAGCCCCAGCATTTT,CASSLGGGANQPQHF
TRBV6-1,.,TRBD2,TRBJ2-7,15,TGTGCCAGCAGTGACCGAGCGGGAGGGCCGGGCGAGCAGTACTTC,CASSDRAGGPGEQYF
TRBV5-1,.,TRBD1,TRBJ2-1,14,TGCGCCAGCTCCCCCGGGACAGTCGAGTTGGGGCAGTTCTTC,CASSPGTVELGQFF
TRBV30,.,.,TRBJ1-4,14,TGTGCCTGGGGAGGGCGTGCAACTAATGAAAAACTGTTTTTT,CAWGGRATNEKLFF
TRBV5-1,.,.,TRBJ1-1,15,TGCGCCAGCAGCTCCCGCTTTTCTTCGAGGACTGAAGCTTTCTTT,CASSSRFSSRTEAFF
TRBV11-2,.,.,TRBJ2-5,15,TGTGCCAGCAGCCCCGGCTGGGGCTCAGGCAAGACCCAGTACTTC,CASSPGWGSGKTQYF
TRBV29-1,.,.,TRBJ1-2,11,TGCAGCGTTGAAGTGGGGAGGGGCTACACCTTC,CSVEVGRGYTF
TRBV9,.,.,TRBJ1-2,17,TGTGCCAGCAGCAAAGGATCGACAGCCCTTAACCTCTATGGCTACACCTTC,CASSKGSTALNLYGYTF
TRBV9,.,.,TRBJ2-3,14,TGTGCCAGCAGCGTAACGACTAGTGCTGATACGCAGTATTTT,CASSVTTSADTQYF
TRBV6-1,.,.,TRBJ2-3,17,TGTGCCAGCAGTGAAACAGGCAGGGGGGCGTCGGGGAATACGCAGTATTTT,CASSETGRGASGNTQYF
TRBV5-4,.,TRBD2,TRBJ2-7,13,TGTGCCAGCAGCCCGACCGGGAGGAACGAGCAGTACTTC,CASSPTGRNEQYF